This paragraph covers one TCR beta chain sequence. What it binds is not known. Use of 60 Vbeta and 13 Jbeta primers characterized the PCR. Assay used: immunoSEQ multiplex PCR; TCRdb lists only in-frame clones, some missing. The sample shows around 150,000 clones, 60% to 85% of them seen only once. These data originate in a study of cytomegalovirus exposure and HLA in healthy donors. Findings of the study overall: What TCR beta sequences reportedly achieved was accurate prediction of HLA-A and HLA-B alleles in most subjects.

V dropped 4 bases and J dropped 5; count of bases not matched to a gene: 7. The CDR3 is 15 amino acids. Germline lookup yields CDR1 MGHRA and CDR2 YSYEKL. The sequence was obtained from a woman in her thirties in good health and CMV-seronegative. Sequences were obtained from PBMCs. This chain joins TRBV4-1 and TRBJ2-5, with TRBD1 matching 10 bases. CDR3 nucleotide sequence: TGCGCCAGCAGCCTAATGACAGGGGGCTTTGAGACCCAGTACTTC. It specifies CASSLMTGGFETQYF.